This T cell receptor beta chain derives from a study of beta chain features in type 1 diabetes. Whole-study findings and limits: Type 1 diabetes patients showed a moderate but significant shortening of TCRB CDR3s in all four CD4+ subsets. When VDJ junctions were examined, type 1 diabetes patients showed fewer insertions and more deletions.

This clone turned up a few times. The antigen remains undetermined. The germline CDR1 and CDR2 sequences are SGDLS and YYNGEE. V lost 0 bases and J 2 bases, leaving 18 bases between the germline ends. This CDR3 spans 18 amino acids. The investigators reverse transcribed all of the isolated RNA, so they sequenced expressed TCRB transcripts. It was found that naive, central memory and regulatory T cell samples averaged approximately 3.6 million reads. The repertoire was sequenced with immunoSEQ multiplex PCR; TCRdb's copy has only in-frame clones and lacks some. The sample carries 100,000 to 150,000 clones, approximately 15% recorded once.

The specimen sequenced was central memory CD4+ T cells from blood. This receptor was taken from a young man with type 1 diabetes. This chain joins TRBV9 and TRBJ2-1; D perhaps matches TRBD1 (6 bases). The CDR3, as DNA: TGTGCCAGCAGCGTAGGATTAGAAGGGGGTGATGCCTACAATGAGCAGTTCTTC. It yields the protein CASSVGLEGGDAYNEQFF.